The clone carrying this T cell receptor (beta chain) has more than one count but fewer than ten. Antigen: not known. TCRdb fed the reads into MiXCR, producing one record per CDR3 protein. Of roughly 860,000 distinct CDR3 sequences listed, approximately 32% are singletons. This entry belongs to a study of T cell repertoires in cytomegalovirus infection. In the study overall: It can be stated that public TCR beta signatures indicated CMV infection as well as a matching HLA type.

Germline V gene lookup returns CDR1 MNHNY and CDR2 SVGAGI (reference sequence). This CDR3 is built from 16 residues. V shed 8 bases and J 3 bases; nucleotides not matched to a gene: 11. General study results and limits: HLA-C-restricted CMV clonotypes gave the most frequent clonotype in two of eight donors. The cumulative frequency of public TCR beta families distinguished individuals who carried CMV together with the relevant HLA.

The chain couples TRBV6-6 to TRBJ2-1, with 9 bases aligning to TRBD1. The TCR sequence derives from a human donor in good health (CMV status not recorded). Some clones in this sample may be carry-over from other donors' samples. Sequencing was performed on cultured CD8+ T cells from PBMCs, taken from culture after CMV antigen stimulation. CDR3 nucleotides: TGTGCCAGCGGACTCCGGGGGACAGGGCTCTACAATGAGCAGTTCTTC. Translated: CASGLRGTGLYNEQFF.